This T cell receptor beta chain was obtained from a study of shared clonotypes between healthy human individuals. Study-level results: Sampling used blood alone; tissue repertoires probably differ. Although depth was large, rarefaction showed that sequencing of the sorted subsets was incomplete.

As regards this clone: Its matching antigen is unknown. At the DNA level, this CDR3 is encoded by other sequences in the same sample as well.

Some 30,000 T cell genomes (around 200 ng DNA) went into each sorted-subset replicate. Clones were sequenced by immunoSEQ multiplex PCR, and TCRdb holds only the in-frame ones, with some missing. The table includes more than 400,000 clones, around 96% detected once. The sequence was obtained from a woman aged 25-40 years in good health. Source material: naive CD4+ T cells sorted from blood. Subset defined: CD45RA+ positively selected.

CDR3 DNA sequence: TGCGCCAGCAGCTTGGGCGGGCTCCAAGAGACCCAGTACTTC. Its protein is CASSLGGLQETQYF. The V call is TRBV5-1, the J call TRBJ2-5; D possibly corresponds to TRBD2 (5 bases). V was trimmed by 0 bases and J by 1 base, leaving 7 bases between them. Germline V gene data show CDR1 as SGHRS and CDR2 as YFSETQ. CDR3 length equals 14 residues.